The 19 T cell receptor beta chains presented below share a single source sample, sequenced in a study of neurological immune-mediated disorders. One entry per CDR3 protein results from TCRdb running MiXCR on the 5' RACE reads. The sample records about 30,000 distinct CDR3 sequences, about 15% being singletons. Sequenced input: PBMCs. Source of these receptors: an older man in good health.

In this sample, this clonotype turned up many times. The gene calls are TRBV20-1 and TRBJ1-2; TRBD1 might be the D (5 bases). The germline V gene has CDR1 DFQATT and CDR2 SNEGSKA (reference sequence). The CDR3 covers 14 residues. Trimming stripped 5 bases from V and 4 bases from J, with 17 bases between. This chain's CDR3 is CSAPPPGDLYGYTF. CDR3 in DNA: TGCAGTGCTCCGCCACCCGGGGACCTCTATGGCTACACCTTC.

In its sample, this clonotype was seen many times. This chain uses TRBV4-3 with TRBJ1-1, with D possibly being TRBD1 (5 bases). V lost 1 base to trimming and J lost 2 bases, with 14 bases between them. Germline V gene sequence: CDR1 LGHNA, CDR2 YSLEER. This CDR3 contains 16 residues. As DNA, the CDR3 is TGCGCCAGCAGCCAAGGTACGAACAGGCGTAACACTGAAGCTTTCTTT. This sequence encodes CASSQGTNRRNTEAFF.

This clonotype occurred many times. The V call is TRBV20-1, the J call TRBJ2-2; 12 positions match TRBD2. V lost 5 bases to trimming and J lost 8 bases; unmatched junction nucleotides: 6. The germline V gene has CDR1 DFQATT and CDR2 SNEGSKA (reference sequence). The CDR3 runs 14 residues. The CDR3 here is CSALAGGSLGELFF. CDR3 nucleotides: TGCAGTGCTCTAGCGGGGGGGAGTCTGGGGGAGCTGTTTTTT.

This clonotype came up many times. V usage is TRBV2 and J usage is TRBJ2-7, with 8 bases fitting TRBD1. From germline, CDR1 is SNHLY and CDR2 FYNNEI. V was pared by 11 bases and J by 4 bases, with 10 bases of the junction left unmatched. The CDR3 has 13 amino acids. The CDR3 nucleotides read TGTGCCGGAACAGGGGGTCTCTCTTACGAGCAGTACTTC. Translating gives CAGTGGLSYEQYF.

This clonotype was recorded at least ten times. The chain couples TRBV15 to TRBJ1-5; no clear D gene. V was cut by 0 bases and J by 6 bases, with 9 bases left in between. CDR1 and CDR2 from the germline V gene are LNHNV and YYDKDF (reference sequence). This CDR3 has 14 amino acids. This CDR3 is CATSRERVAQPQHF. CDR3 DNA: TGTGCCACCAGCAGAGAGAGGGTCGCTCAGCCCCAGCATTTT. Drawing the rest from reference TRBV15 and TRBJ1-5, the complete variable domain is DAMVIQNPRYQVTQFGKPVTLSCSQTLNHNVMYWYQQKSSQAPKLLFHYYDKDFNNEADTPDNFQSRRPNTSFCFLDIRSPGLGDTAMYLCATSRERVAQPQHFGDGTRLSIL.

V gene TRBV6-6 combines with J gene TRBJ2-3; 9 bases align to TRBD2. The junction had 14 bases not matched to a gene; V was cut back by 5 bases and J by 2 bases. Germline CDR1 MNHNY, CDR2 SVGAGI (reference sequence). This CDR3 comprises 18 residues. The CDR3 protein is CASSRRGLAGSSTDTQYF. The CDR3 DNA reads TGTGCCAGCAGTCGTCGGGGGCTAGCGGGGTCCTCCACAGATACGCAGTATTTT.

This clonotype was counted many times. CDR3 sequence: CASSGTVTSTDTQYF. The CDR3 DNA reads as TGTGCCAGCAGCGGGACAGTTACTAGCACAGATACGCAGTATTTT. The chain is built from TRBV12-3 or TRBV12-4 and TRBJ2-3; 7 bases line up with TRBD1. This CDR3 spans 15 amino acids. Trimming took 6 bases from V and 0 from J; bases not matched to a gene: 6.

The chain employs TRBV12-3 or TRBV12-4 and TRBJ1-5, with a tentative D call TRBD1 (5 bases). The CDR3 contains 15 residues. With 3 bases removed from V and 0 bases from J, the gap between germline ends came to 9 bases. The CDR3 DNA reads TGTGCCAGCAGTTTGGGGCGGGATAGCAATCAGCCCCAGCATTTT. Translating it yields CASSLGRDSNQPQHF.

The chain links TRBV7-2 to TRBJ2-1; TRBD1 matches 7 bases. CDR1 SGHTA and CDR2 FQGNSA come from the germline V gene. CDR3 length: 14 amino acids. Trimming cost V 6 bases and J 9 bases; bases outside gene matches: 11. The CDR3 is CASRLFGQAGEQFF. The CDR3 region has the DNA TGTGCCAGCAGATTATTCGGACAGGCGGGTGAGCAGTTCTTC.

The CDR3 reads CSAEGGGSQPQHF. The CDR3 DNA reads TGCAGTGCCGAAGGAGGGGGCAGTCAGCCCCAGCATTTT. The J gene is TRBJ1-5, the V gene TRBV20-1, with 7 positions matching TRBD1. Losses at the gene ends were 6 bases for V and 6 bases for J; bases not matched to a gene: 8. Germline V CDR1 and CDR2: DFQATT, SNEGSKA (reference sequence). CDR3 length: 13 residues.

This clonotype was picked up many times. The chain uses TRBV7-2 and TRBJ2-3; 8 bases align to TRBD1. This CDR3 spans 15 amino acids. Germline loops: CDR1 SGHTA, CDR2 FQGNSA. V was pared by 3 bases and J by 5 bases, with 7 bases of the junction left unmatched. CDR3 residues: CASSFLGQGGDTQYF. The CDR3 DNA reads as TGTGCCAGCAGCTTCCTTGGACAGGGAGGAGATACGCAGTATTTT.

This clonotype was counted at least ten times. This chain joins TRBV29-1 and TRBJ2-1; 11 bases map to TRBD2. This CDR3 contains 16 residues. J lost 8 bases, V lost 3 bases, and 12 bases had no gene match. The germline V gene has CDR1 SQVTM and CDR2 ANQGSEA. The CDR3 loop is CSVETSGAFARYEQFF. CDR3 nucleotides: TGCAGCGTTGAGACTAGCGGGGCCTTTGCCCGCTATGAGCAGTTCTTC.

This clonotype appeared many times. The DNA of the CDR3 is TGCAGTGCTAGACCCCTAGGACTCTCTCGGGGCGGGGAGCTGTTTTTT. Its protein is CSARPLGLSRGGELFF. The genes are TRBV20-1 and TRBJ2-2; tentative D call: TRBD2 (5 bases). Trimming left V 2 bases short and J 7 bases short, with 20 bases between. This CDR3 has 16 amino acids. Looked up from germline, CDR1 is DFQATT and CDR2 is SNEGSKA (reference sequence).

This clonotype occurred many times. The chain couples TRBV7-2 to TRBJ1-6, with TRBD1 matching 9 bases. The CDR3 runs 15 residues. The trim removed 6 bases at V and 8 bases at J, leaving 8 bases unmatched. Germline assignment: CDR1 SGHTA and CDR2 FQGNSA. CDR3 sequence: CASSRGTGMYSPLHF. In DNA, the CDR3 is TGTGCCAGCAGTCGAGGGACAGGGATGTATTCACCCCTCCACTTT.

With respect to this clonotype: The junction departs from germline at one end; a sequencing error may be responsible. This chain connects TRBV28 to TRBJ2-7, with 9 bases identical to TRBD1. There are 15 residues in the CDR3. Germline V gene sequence: CDR1 MDHEN, CDR2 SYDVKM. This CDR3 reads CASSLPTGGVSEHCF. DNA of the CDR3: TGTGCCAGCAGTTTACCGACAGGGGGGGTGAGCGAGCATTGCTTC.

This clonotype appeared many times. V is TRBV10-3 and J is TRBJ2-5; D possibly corresponds to TRBD1 (6 bases). This CDR3 contains 13 residues. Trimming left V 6 bases short and J 3 bases short, with 11 bases between. In germline, CDR1 is ENHRY, CDR2 SYGVKD. The CDR3 sequence: CAISDGQKETQYF. The DNA for the CDR3 is TGTGCCATCAGCGATGGACAGAAAGAGACCCAGTACTTC.

This clonotype came up many times. The chain combines TRBV5-1 with TRBJ1-1; 8 nucleotides align to TRBD1. Germline lookup yields CDR1 SGHRS and CDR2 YFSETQ. Losses at the gene ends were 1 base for V and 9 bases for J; bases not matched to a gene: 8. The CDR3 loop spans 14 amino acids. The DNA for the CDR3 is TGCGCCAGCAGCTTGCTGAGGGACAGGCGCAAAGCTTTCTTT. Translated, it gives CASSLLRDRRKAFF.

CDR3 region: CASNPGISSNQPQHF. The CDR3 DNA sequence: TGTGCCAGCAACCCAGGGATTTCTAGCAATCAGCCCCAGCATTTT. V and J are TRBV2 and TRBJ1-5; tentative D call: TRBD1 (5 bases). The CDR3 contains 15 residues. The germline V and J ends were trimmed by 7 bases and 0 bases, with 13 bases remaining between them. CDR1 is SNHLY, CDR2 FYNNEI, per germline.

This clonotype came up many times. In DNA form, the CDR3 reads TGTGCCACCAGTGATGCCTATAGCGGGGGTCAAGAGACCCAGTACTTC. Translating gives CATSDAYSGGQETQYF. The chain has TRBV24-1 and TRBJ2-5, with 9 bases aligning to TRBD2. The CDR3 runs 16 residues. Germline CDR1 and CDR2: KGHDR and SFDVKD. J lost 2 bases, V lost 3 bases, and 6 bases had no gene match.